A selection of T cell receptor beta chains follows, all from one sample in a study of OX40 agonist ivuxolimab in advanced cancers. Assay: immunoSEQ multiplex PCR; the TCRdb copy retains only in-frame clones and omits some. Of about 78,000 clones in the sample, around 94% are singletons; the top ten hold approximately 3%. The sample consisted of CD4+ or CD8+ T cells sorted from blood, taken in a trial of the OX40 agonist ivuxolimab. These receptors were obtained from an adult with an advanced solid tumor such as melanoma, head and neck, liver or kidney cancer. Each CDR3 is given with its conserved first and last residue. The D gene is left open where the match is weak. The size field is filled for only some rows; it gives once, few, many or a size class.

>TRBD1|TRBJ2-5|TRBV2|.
TGTGCCAGCAGTGGCCTGACAGGGGGCGGGGAGACCCAGTACTTC
CASSGLTGGGETQYF
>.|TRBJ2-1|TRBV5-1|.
TGCGCCAGCAGTCCCGAGTACAATGAGCAGTTCTTC
CASSPEYNEQFF
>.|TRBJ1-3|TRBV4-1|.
TGCGCCAGCAGCCGCGGTCGTTACTCTGGAAACACCATATATTTT
CASSRGRYSGNTIYF
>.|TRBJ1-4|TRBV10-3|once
TGTGCCATCAGTGCGACAGTCGGGTATGAAAAACTGTTTTTT
CAISATVGYEKLFF
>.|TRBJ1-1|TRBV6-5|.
TGTGCCAGCAGGAGGGATACAAACACTGAAGCTTTCTTT
CASRRDTNTEAFF
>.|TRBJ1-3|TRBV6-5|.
TGTGCCAGCAGTCTTATTAAGGGCTCTGGAAACACCATATATTTT
CASSLIKGSGNTIYF
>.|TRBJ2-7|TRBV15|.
TGTGCCACCAGCAGAGGGAAAGACGTCACCTACGAGCAGTACTTC
CATSRGKDVTYEQYF
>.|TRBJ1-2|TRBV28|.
TGTGCGGCGGCGAACTATGGCTACACCTTC
CAAANYGYTF
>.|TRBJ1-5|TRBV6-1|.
TGTGCCAGCACGGGGACACCCGCGTCCCCCCAGCATTTT
CASTGTPASPQHF
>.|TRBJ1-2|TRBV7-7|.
TGTGCTAGCAGCCCCCTCTATGGCTACACCTTC
CASSPLYGYTF
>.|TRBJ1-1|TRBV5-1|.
TGCGCCAGCAGCGCCACAAGCAAGAACACTGAAGCTTTCTTT
CASSATSKNTEAFF
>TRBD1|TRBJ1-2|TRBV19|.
TGTGCCAGTAGTATTGGGAGACAGGGCAATGGCTACACCTTC
CASSIGRQGNGYTF
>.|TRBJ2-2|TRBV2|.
TGTGCCAGCACCCTCATCGGGTATACCGGGGAGCTGTTTTTT
CASTLIGYTGELFF
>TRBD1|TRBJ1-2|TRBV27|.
TGTGCCAGCAGCCCAGGGACAGGGGTCTATGGCTACACCTTC
CASSPGTGVYGYTF
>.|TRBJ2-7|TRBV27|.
TGTGCCAGCAGTCCATTAGGGCAGAACTACGAGCAGTACTTC
CASSPLGQNYEQYF
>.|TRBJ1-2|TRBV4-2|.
TGTGCCAGCAGCCAAGATAAAAACGGCTACTATGGCTACACCTTC
CASSQDKNGYYGYTF
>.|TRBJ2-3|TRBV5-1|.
TGCGCCAGCAGCCGGTCTCCCGGGGCGGATACGCAGTATTTT
CASSRSPGADTQYF
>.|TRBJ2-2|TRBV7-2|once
TGTGCCAGCAGCCCATGGGGTGGAGGGACCGGGGAGCTGTTTTTT
CASSPWGGGTGELFF
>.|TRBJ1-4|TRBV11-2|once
TGCCCTGGGGGTTGGAATGAAAAACTGTTTTTT
CPGGWNEKLFF
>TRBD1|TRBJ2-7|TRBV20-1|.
TGCAGTGCCGCACAGGGGTCCGAGCAGTACTTC
CSAAQGSEQYF
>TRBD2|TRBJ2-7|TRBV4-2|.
TGTGCCAGCAGCCAGCCGGGACTAGCAGGGGGTGACGAGCAGTACTTC
CASSQPGLAGGDEQYF
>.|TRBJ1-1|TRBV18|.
TGTGCCAGCTCCCCGGGAGGGGTAGGTGAAGCTTTCTTT
CASSPGGVGEAFF
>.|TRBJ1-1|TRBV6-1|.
TGTGCCAGCAGGAACGAAAAAGCTTTCTTT
CASRNEKAFF
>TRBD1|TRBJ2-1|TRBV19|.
TGTGCCAGTAGTATAGGTGGGACAGGGGTCAATGAGCAGTTCTTC
CASSIGGTGVNEQFF
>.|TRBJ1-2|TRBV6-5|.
TGTGCCAGCAGTGCACTGTGGAGGGACTATGGCTACACCTTC
CASSALWRDYGYTF
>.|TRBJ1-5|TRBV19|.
TGTGCCAGTTACCTCGCGGGGGCAGATCAGCCCCAGCATTTT
CASYLAGADQPQHF
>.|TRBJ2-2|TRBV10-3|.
TGTGCCATCAGTGAGGGCGGGCCATACGCGAACACCGGGGAGCTGTTTTTT
CAISEGGPYANTGELFF
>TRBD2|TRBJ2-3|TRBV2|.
TGTGCCAGCAGACCCGCGAGGGCTAGCGGGAAAGATACGCAGTATTTT
CASRPARASGKDTQYF
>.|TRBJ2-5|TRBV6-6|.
TGTGCCAGCAGGCCCAGCGGCAGTGACGGGACCCAGTACTTC
CASRPSGSDGTQYF
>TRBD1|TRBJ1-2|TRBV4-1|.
TGCGCCAGCAGCGATTACAGGGGGTTGAGCTATGGCTACACCTTC
CASSDYRGLSYGYTF
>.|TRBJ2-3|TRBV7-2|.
TGTGCCAGCAGCTTAGTAGGGCAACTCACAGATACGCAGTATTTT
CASSLVGQLTDTQYF
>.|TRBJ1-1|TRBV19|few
TGTGCCAGTAGCTGGCAGATGAACACTGAAGCTTTCTTT
CASSWQMNTEAFF
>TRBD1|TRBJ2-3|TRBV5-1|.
TGCGCCAGCAGCTCGGGACAGGGGAACACAGATACGCAGTATTTT
CASSSGQGNTDTQYF
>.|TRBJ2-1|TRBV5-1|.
TGCGCCAGCAGCTTCGGCACATTGGGCGATGAGCAGTTCTTC
CASSFGTLGDEQFF
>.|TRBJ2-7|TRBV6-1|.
TGTGCCAGCCAGCGATTGGCGACCTACGAGCAGTACTTC
CASQRLATYEQYF
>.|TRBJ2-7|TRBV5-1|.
TGCGCCAGCAGCCTCAGGGGGGACCTCTACGAGCAGTACTTC
CASSLRGDLYEQYF
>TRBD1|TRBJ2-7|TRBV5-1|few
TGCGCCAGCAGCTCCGGGACAGGGGACGAGCAGTACTTC
CASSSGTGDEQYF
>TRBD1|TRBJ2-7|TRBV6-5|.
TGTGCCAGCAGCGACAGGGGACCCTACGAGCAGTACTTC
CASSDRGPYEQYF
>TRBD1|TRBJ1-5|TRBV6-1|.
TGTGCCAGCAAACAGGGGAGTCAGCCCCAGCATTTT
CASKQGSQPQHF
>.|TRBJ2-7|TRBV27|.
TGTGCCAGCAGTTTATATCCTCACCCAAGTGTCTACGAGCAGTACTTC
CASSLYPHPSVYEQYF
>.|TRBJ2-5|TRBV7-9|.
TGTGCCAGCAGCCAAGGGGTTGAGACCCAGTACTTC
CASSQGVETQYF
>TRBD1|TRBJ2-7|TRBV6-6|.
TGTGCCAGCAGCGGACAGGAGAGCTCCTACGAGCAGTACTTC
CASSGQESSYEQYF
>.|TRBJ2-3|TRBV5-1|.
TGCGCCAGCAGCTTGAGGTTCGGGGCAGGAATAGATACGCAGTATTTT
CASSLRFGAGIDTQYF
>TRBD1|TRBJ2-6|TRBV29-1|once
TGCAGCGACAGGGGTAGGGGGGCCAACGTCCTGACTTTC
CSDRGRGANVLTF
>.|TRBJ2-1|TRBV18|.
TGTGCCAGCTCACCAGGATCGTTGGTGCAGTTCTTC
CASSPGSLVQFF
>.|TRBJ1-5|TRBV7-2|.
TGTGCCAGCAGCTTAGTTTCGTTGGGGGGAGGCAATCAGCCCCAGCATTTT
CASSLVSLGGGNQPQHF
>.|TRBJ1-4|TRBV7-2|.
TGTGCCAGCAGCCCTGGGGTCGGCAGGGGTGAAAAACTGTTTTTT
CASSPGVGRGEKLFF
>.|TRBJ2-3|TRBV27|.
TGTGCCAGCAGTTTTGGAGCAGGGCGCACAGATACGCAGTATTTT
CASSFGAGRTDTQYF
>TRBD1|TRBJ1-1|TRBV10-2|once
TGCGCCAGCAGTGGGGGACAGGGGCGGACTGAAGCTTTCTTT
CASSGGQGRTEAFF
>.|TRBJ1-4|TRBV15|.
TGTGCCACCAGCAGGGGACCTGAAAAACTGTTTTTT
CATSRGPEKLFF
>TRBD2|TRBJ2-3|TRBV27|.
TGTGCCAGCAGTTTCGGGGCGGGGGGGGACACAGATACGCAGTATTTT
CASSFGAGGDTDTQYF
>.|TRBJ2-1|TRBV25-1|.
TGTGCCAGCAGTGCGGTCCTCACAAATTACAATGAGCAGTTCTTC
CASSAVLTNYNEQFF